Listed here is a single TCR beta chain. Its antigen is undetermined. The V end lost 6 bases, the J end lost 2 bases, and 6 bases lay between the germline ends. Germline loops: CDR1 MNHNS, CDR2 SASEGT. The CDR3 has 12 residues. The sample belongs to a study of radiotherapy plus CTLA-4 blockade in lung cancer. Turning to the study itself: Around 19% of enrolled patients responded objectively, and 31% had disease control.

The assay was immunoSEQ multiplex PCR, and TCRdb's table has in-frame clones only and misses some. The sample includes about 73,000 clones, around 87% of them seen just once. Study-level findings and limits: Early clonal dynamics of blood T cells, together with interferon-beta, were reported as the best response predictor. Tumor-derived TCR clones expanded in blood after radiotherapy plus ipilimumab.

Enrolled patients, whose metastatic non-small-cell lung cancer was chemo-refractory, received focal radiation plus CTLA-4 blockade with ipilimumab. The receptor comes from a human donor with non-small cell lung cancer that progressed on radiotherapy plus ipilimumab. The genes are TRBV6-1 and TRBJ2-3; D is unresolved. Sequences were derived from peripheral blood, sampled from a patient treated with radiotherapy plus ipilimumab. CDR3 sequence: CASSLNTDTQYF. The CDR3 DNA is TGTGCCAGCAGCCTCAACACAGATACGCAGTATTTT.